This entry lists 23 T cell receptor beta chains sequenced from one sample in a study of T cell responses to AZD1222 COVID-19 vaccine. TCRdb's copy holds only in-frame clones and misses some; the assay was immunoSEQ multiplex PCR. The repertoire holds 74,000 or so clones, with about 88% as singletons. Sequences were derived from peripheral blood, sampled on day 0 of AZD1222 vaccination. Every receptor here comes from an adult in good health.

The chain uses TRBV29-1 and TRBJ2-3; D gene unclear. CDR3 length: 15 amino acids. The germline V gene encodes CDR1 SQVTM and CDR2 ANQGSEA. Trimming left V 1 base short and J 0 bases short, with 11 bases between. This CDR3 reads CSVEGPAHSTDTQYF. The CDR3 DNA follows: TGCAGCGTTGAAGGGCCCGCCCATAGCACAGATACGCAGTATTTT.

This rearrangement joins TRBV6-2 or TRBV6-3 to TRBJ1-2; possibly TRBD1 for D (6 bases). Germline values: CDR1 MNHEY, CDR2 SVGEGT. This CDR3 has 17 amino acids. V was pared by 5 bases and J by 4 bases, with 23 bases between. CDR3 sequence reads: CASSNRQPGETLYGYTF. CDR3 nucleotides: TGTGCCAGCAGTAACCGTCAGCCAGGGGAAACCCTCTATGGCTACACCTTC.

The count of this clone is one. V is TRBV3-1 (or the pseudogene TRBV3-2) and J is TRBJ1-1; tentative D call: TRBD1 (5 bases). The V end was cut by 4 bases, the J end by 3 bases, with 15 bases between. The CDR3 runs 15 residues. Germline loops: CDR1 LGHDT, CDR2 YNNKEL (reference sequence). CDR3: CASSPRGSSDTEAFF. Here the CDR3 DNA reads TGTGCCAGCAGCCCTCGGGGCAGCTCGGACACTGAAGCTTTCTTT.

Remarks on this clone: The germline gene is not matched at one end of the junction; a read error may be the cause. The rearrangement joins TRBV4-3 to TRBJ2-3; TRBD2 matches 9 bases. Germline CDR1 LGHNA, CDR2 YSLEER. This CDR3 is built from 20 residues. In DNA, the CDR3 is TGCGCCAGTAGCCAAGATGGCATCGGACTAGCGACTACTAGCACAGATACGCAGTATTTT. It translates to CASSQDGIGLATTSTDTQYF.

The rearrangement links TRBV7-3 to TRBJ2-2, with D uncertain. The CDR3 covers 16 residues. V gave up 2 bases and J gave up 0 bases, with 10 bases separating them. Germline CDR1 and CDR2: SGHTA and FQGTGA. CDR3 residues: CASSLYSRANTGELFF. In DNA form, the CDR3 reads TGTGCCAGCAGCTTATATTCCCGAGCGAACACCGGGGAGCTGTTTTTT.

This chain uses TRBV11-2 with TRBJ1-5; 9 bases match TRBD1. This CDR3 is 15 amino acids long. Germline-derived CDR1 and CDR2 are SGHAT and FQNNGV. V shed 5 bases and J 3 bases; nucleotides not matched to a gene: 5. The CDR3 reads CASSKDRGVNQPQHF. Here the CDR3 DNA reads TGTGCCAGCAGCAAAGACAGGGGGGTCAATCAGCCCCAGCATTTT.

The chain joins TRBV5-4 to TRBJ1-2; D possibly corresponds to TRBD1 (6 bases). V shed 0 bases and J shed 5 bases, with 17 bases lying between them. The CDR3 consists of 16 residues. CDR1 is SGHNT, CDR2 YYREEE, per germline (reference sequence). The CDR3 loop is CASSLERARRGYGYTF. DNA of the CDR3: TGTGCCAGCAGCTTGGAAAGGGCTCGCAGGGGATATGGCTACACCTTC.

Here the CDR3 DNA reads TGTGCCAGCAGCCACGACTCCCGGCGCGGCGAGCAGTACTTC. As protein: CASSHDSRRGEQYF. This chain uses TRBV7-2 with TRBJ2-7; the D is unclear. Germline CDR1 is SGHTA and CDR2 is FQGNSA. Trimming shortened V by 5 bases and J by 6 bases, and 17 bases separated the two germline ends. The CDR3 loop spans 14 amino acids.

The chain recombines TRBV4-3 with TRBJ1-2; D perhaps matches TRBD1 (6 bases). There are 15 residues in the CDR3. Germline assignment: CDR1 LGHNA and CDR2 YSLEER. V was shortened by 0 bases and J by 4 bases, with 12 bases between the two germline ends. CDR3 sequence (DNA): TGCGCCAGCAGCCAAGATTCGGACAGCCGCTATGGCTACACCTTC. This gives the protein CASSQDSDSRYGYTF.

The V gene is TRBV6-1, the J gene TRBJ2-3, with TRBD2 matching 9 bases. There are 14 residues in the CDR3. CDR1 is MNHNS, CDR2 SASEGT, per germline. Losses at the gene ends were 3 bases for V and 7 bases for J; bases not matched to a gene: 5. The CDR3 sequence: CASSEGTSRNTQYF. Written as DNA, the CDR3 is TGTGCCAGCAGTGAGGGGACTAGCAGAAATACGCAGTATTTT.

The chain uses TRBV19 and TRBJ1-1, with a tentative D call TRBD1 (5 bases). Germline V CDR1 and CDR2: LNHDA, SQIVND (reference sequence). V was shortened by 5 bases and J by 3 bases, with 31 bases between the two germline ends. The CDR3 length is 20 residues. The DNA for the CDR3 is TGTGCCAGTAGTGCCCGACCGGGCCAGGTCGTTCCCCTGGGGGACACTGAAGCTTTCTTT. Protein: CASSARPGQVVPLGDTEAFF.

The chain joins TRBV7-3 to TRBJ2-5; perhaps TRBD1 as D (6 bases). Trimming removed 5 bases from V and 2 bases from J, with 9 bases in between. This CDR3 has 13 amino acids. Germline lookup yields CDR1 SGHTA and CDR2 FQGTGA. CDR3 loop: CASSPGQQETQYF. The CDR3 DNA reads as TGTGCCAGCAGCCCCGGACAGCAAGAGACCCAGTACTTC. Complete variable domain (other parts from reference TRBV7-3 and TRBJ2-5): GAGVSQTPSNKVTEKGKYVELRCDPISGHTALYWYRQSLGQGPEFLIYFQGTGAADDSGLPNDRFFAVRPEGSVSTLKIQRTERGDSAVYLCASSPGQQETQYFGPGTRLLVL.

A word on this clone: Mismatch with germline at one junction end may stem from a read error. In nucleotides, the CDR3 is TGTGCCAGCAGGGGCCTAGGGACAGGGGGCTCCCACGAGCAGTACTTC. Translated: CASRGLGTGGSHEQYF. The chain links TRBV27 to TRBJ2-7; TRBD1 matches at 12 bases. Germline values: CDR1 MNHEY, CDR2 SMNVEV (reference sequence). This CDR3 is built from 16 residues.

The chain has TRBV27 and TRBJ2-3, with D possibly being TRBD2 (6 bases). V lost 7 bases, J lost 5 bases, and 19 bases lay in between. CDR3 length: 15 amino acids. Germline values: CDR1 MNHEY, CDR2 SMNVEV (reference sequence). This CDR3 is CASNSGAGPIDTQYF. DNA for the CDR3: TGTGCCAGCAATTCAGGTGCGGGGCCCATAGATACGCAGTATTTT.

The rearrangement links TRBV28 to TRBJ1-5; TRBD1 agrees at 9 bases. The CDR3 has 14 amino acids. V dropped 4 bases and J dropped 4; count of bases not matched to a gene: 2. CDR1 MDHEN and CDR2 SYDVKM come from the germline V gene. For the CDR3, the DNA is TGTGCCAGCAGTTCCGGACAGGGGAATCAGCCCCAGCATTTT. Translated: CASSSGQGNQPQHF.

The chain joins TRBV2 to TRBJ1-1; 8 bases fit TRBD1. Germline V gene data show CDR1 as SNHLY and CDR2 as FYNNEI. The ends lost 5 bases at V and 0 bases at J; junction bases unmatched: 5. This CDR3 comprises 15 residues. CDR3 loop: CASSSQGVMNTEAFF. CDR3 nucleotides: TGTGCCAGCAGTTCACAGGGGGTGATGAACACTGAAGCTTTCTTT.

This clone was seen once. The chain uses TRBV5-6 and TRBJ2-7; D gene ambiguous. Germline CDR1 reads SGHDT; CDR2 reads YYEEEE. This CDR3 region has 11 residues. Trimming stripped 3 bases from V and 2 bases from J, with 3 bases between. The chain's CDR3 is CASSSPYEQYF. Written as DNA, the CDR3 is TGTGCCAGCAGCTCTCCCTACGAGCAGTACTTC. Full variable domain (missing parts from reference TRBV5-6 and TRBJ2-7): DAGVTQSPTHLIKTRGQQVTLRCSPKSGHDTVSWYQQALGQGPQFIFQYYEEEERQRGNFPDRFSGHQFPNYSSELNVNALLLGDSALYLCASSSPYEQYFGPGTRLTVT.

The chain uses TRBV19 and TRBJ2-2; unclear D gene. The germline gives CDR1 LNHDA, CDR2 SQIVND (reference sequence). The V gene lost 8 bases and the J gene lost 2 bases, with 12 bases spanning the gap. CDR3 length: 14 amino acids. The CDR3 nucleotides are TGTGCCAGTCGGACCACCCATAACACCGGGGAGCTGTTTTTT. Encoded protein: CASRTTHNTGELFF.

The chain has TRBV6-5 and TRBJ1-5; the match to TRBD1 covers 8 bases. The length of the CDR3 is 13 residues. The junction had 3 bases not matched to a gene; V was cut back by 6 bases and J by 5 bases. Germline CDR1 MNHEY, CDR2 SVGAGI. The CDR3 region is CASSLQGDQPQHF. In DNA form, the CDR3 reads TGTGCCAGCAGCTTACAGGGGGATCAGCCCCAGCATTTT.

V and J are TRBV5-4 and TRBJ2-5, with D possibly being TRBD2 (7 bases). The V end was cut by 6 bases, the J end by 6 bases, with 18 bases between. There are 14 residues in the CDR3. Germline V lookup: CDR1 SGHNT, CDR2 YYREEE (reference sequence). The CDR3 DNA is TGTGCCAGCACGGCGTCGGGGGGCGCAAAGACCCAGTACTTC. It is translated as CASTASGGAKTQYF. Using reference TRBV5-4 and TRBJ2-5 for the parts outside the CDR3, the full variable domain is ETGVTQSPTHLIKTRGQQVTLRCSSQSGHNTVSWYQQALGQGPQFIFQYYREEENGRGNFPPRFSGLQFPNYSSELNVNALELDDSALYLCASTASGGAKTQYFGPGTRLLVL.

This clone was found a few times. This chain uses TRBV23-1 with TRBJ1-5, with 12 bases identical to TRBD1. TRBV23-1 is identified as an open reading frame with a role that is uncertain. J was trimmed by 4 bases and V by 0 bases; bases with no gene match: 16. The CDR3 covers 21 residues. CDR3 protein: CASSQSHAPGQGARGNQPQHF. The DNA of the CDR3 is TGCGCCAGCAGTCAATCTCACGCCCCGGGACAGGGGGCACGAGGGAATCAGCCCCAGCATTTT.

Worth noting for this clone: Other nucleotide sequences in the sample specify the same CDR3. This sequence joins TRBV20-1 and TRBJ1-2; D unresolved. CDR3 length equals 11 residues. Trimming took off 6 bases at V and 4 bases at J, with 9 bases between the two ends. The germline CDR1 and CDR2 sequences are DFQATT and SNEGSKA (reference sequence). The CDR3, as DNA: TGCAGTGCCCCGGACGGCTATGGCTACACCTTC. This translates into CSAPDGYGYTF.

This rearrangement joins TRBV14 to TRBJ2-7; D not resolved. V lost 1 base and J lost 5, with 9 bases in between. The CDR3 sequence is 13 residues long. Germline V gene lookup returns CDR1 SGHDN and CDR2 FVKESK. The CDR3 sequence: CASSQVQNDEQYF. Written as DNA, the CDR3 is TGTGCCAGCAGCCAAGTTCAGAACGACGAGCAGTACTTC. The full variable domain, in which reference TRBV14 and TRBJ2-7 provide the parts outside the CDR3, is EAGVTQFPSHSVIEKGQTVTLRCDPISGHDNLYWYRRVMGKEIKFLLHFVKESKQDESGMPNNRFLAERTGGTYSTLKVQPAELEDSGVYFCASSQVQNDEQYFGPGTRLTVT.